This T cell receptor beta chain emerged from a study of blood T cell repertoires in COVID-19. Background on the study: From the United States, Italy and Spain came samples of acute and convalescent COVID-19. Sources were T cells, B-cell-depleted T cells, or PBMCs; the material itself was cDNA or gDNA.

Germline CDR1 ENHRY, CDR2 SYGVKD. V was shortened by 8 bases and J by 8 bases, with 16 bases between the two germline ends. The CDR3 length is 12 residues. Libraries were prepared by immunoSEQ multiplex PCR; TCRdb keeps only in-frame clonotypes and omits some of them. The sample carries almost 400,000 clones, more than 75% recorded once. This chain connects TRBV10-3 to TRBJ2-7; D is perhaps TRBD1 (6 bases). The clonotype originates from a woman aged 25 to 45 with acute COVID-19. The source material was PBMCs or T cells enriched from blood (not recorded which). The CDR3 spells CAIRSRDTQQYF. The CDR3, as DNA: TGTGCCATCCGCTCCCGGGACACCCAGCAGTACTTC.